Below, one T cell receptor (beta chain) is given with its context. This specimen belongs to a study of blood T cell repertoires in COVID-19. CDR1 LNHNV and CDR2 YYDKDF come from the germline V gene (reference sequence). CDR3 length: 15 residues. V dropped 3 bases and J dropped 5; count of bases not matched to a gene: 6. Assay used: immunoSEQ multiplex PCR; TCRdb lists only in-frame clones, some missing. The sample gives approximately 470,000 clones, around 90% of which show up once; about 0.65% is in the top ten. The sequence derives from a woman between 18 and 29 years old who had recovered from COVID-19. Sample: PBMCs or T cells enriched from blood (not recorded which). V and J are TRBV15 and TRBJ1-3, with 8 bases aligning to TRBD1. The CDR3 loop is CATSSGTGQRNTIYF. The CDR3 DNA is TGTGCCACCAGCAGTGGGACAGGACAAAGAAACACCATATATTTT. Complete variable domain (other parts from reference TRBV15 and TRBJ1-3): DAMVIQNPRYQVTQFGKPVTLSCSQTLNHNVMYWYQQKSSQAPKLLFHYYDKDFNNEADTPDNFQSRRPNTSFCFLDIRSPGLGDTAMYLCATSSGTGQRNTIYFGEGSWLTVV.